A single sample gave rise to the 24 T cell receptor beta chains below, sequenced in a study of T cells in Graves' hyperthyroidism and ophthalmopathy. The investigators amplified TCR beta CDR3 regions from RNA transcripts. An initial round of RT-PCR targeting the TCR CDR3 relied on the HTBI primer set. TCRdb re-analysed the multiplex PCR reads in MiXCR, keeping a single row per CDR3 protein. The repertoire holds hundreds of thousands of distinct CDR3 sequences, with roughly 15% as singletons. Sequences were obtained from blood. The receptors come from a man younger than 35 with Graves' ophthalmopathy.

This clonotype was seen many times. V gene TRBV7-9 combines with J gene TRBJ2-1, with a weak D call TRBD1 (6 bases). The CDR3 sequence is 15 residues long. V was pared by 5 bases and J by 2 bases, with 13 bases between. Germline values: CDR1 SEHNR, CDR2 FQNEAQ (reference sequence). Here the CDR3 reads CASSNGTRTYNEQFF. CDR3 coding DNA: TGTGCCAGCAGCAACGGGACACGGACCTACAATGAGCAGTTCTTC.

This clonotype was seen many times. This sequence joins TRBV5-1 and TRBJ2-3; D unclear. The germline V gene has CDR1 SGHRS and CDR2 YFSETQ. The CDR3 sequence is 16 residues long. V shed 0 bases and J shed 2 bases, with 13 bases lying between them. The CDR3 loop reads CASSLGRNTFTDTQYF. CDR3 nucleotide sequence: TGCGCCAGCAGCTTGGGCAGGAATACTTTCACAGATACGCAGTATTTT.

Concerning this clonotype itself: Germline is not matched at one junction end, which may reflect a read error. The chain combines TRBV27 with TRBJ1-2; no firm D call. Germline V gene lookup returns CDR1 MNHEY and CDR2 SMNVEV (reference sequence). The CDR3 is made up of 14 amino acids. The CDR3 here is CTSSSGSSNYGYTF. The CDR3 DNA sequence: TGTACCAGCAGTTCGGGCAGTTCTAACTATGGCTACACCTTC.

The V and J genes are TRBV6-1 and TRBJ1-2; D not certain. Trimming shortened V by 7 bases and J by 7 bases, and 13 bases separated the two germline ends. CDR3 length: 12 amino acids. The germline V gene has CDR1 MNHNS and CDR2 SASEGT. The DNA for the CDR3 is TGTGCCAGCATTTCCTCTGGACGTGGCTACACCTTC. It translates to CASISSGRGYTF.

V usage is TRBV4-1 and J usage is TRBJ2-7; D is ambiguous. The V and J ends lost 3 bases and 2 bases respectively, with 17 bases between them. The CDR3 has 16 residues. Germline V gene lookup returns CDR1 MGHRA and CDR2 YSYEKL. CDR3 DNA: TGCGCCAGCAGCCAGCTGGATGGGGTATCCCCCTACGAGCAGTACTTC. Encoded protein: CASSQLDGVSPYEQYF.

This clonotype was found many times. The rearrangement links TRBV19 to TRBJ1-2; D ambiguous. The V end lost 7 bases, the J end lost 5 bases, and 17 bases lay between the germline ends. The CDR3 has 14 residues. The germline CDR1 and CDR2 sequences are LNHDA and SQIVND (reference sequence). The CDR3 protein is CASTPRSQFYGYTF. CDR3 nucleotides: TGTGCCAGTACCCCTCGATCGCAGTTTTATGGCTACACCTTC.

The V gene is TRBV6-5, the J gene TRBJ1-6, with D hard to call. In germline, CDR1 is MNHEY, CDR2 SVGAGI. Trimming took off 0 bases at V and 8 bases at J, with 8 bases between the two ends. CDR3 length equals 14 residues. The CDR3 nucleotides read TGTGCCAGCAGTTACTCGACCGGGCATTCACCCCTCCACTTT. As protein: CASSYSTGHSPLHF.

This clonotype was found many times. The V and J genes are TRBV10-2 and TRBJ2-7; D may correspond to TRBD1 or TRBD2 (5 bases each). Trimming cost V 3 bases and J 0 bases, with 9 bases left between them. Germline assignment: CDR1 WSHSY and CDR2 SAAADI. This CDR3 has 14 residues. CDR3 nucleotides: TGCGCCAGCAGTGATGTGGGACGCTCCTACGAGCAGTACTTC. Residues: CASSDVGRSYEQYF.

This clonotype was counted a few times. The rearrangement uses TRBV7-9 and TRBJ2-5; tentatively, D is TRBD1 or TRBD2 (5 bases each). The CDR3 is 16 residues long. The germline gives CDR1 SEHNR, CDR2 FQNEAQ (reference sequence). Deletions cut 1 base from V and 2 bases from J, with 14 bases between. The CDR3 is CASSLDWDGTQETQYF. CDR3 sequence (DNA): TGTGCCAGCAGCTTAGACTGGGACGGAACGCAAGAGACCCAGTACTTC.

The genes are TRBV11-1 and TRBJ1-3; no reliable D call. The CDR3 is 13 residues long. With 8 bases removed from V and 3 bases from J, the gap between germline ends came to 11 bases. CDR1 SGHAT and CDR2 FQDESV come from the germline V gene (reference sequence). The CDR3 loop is CASCGENGNTIYF. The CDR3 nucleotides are TGTGCCAGCTGCGGGGAGAATGGAAACACCATATATTTT.

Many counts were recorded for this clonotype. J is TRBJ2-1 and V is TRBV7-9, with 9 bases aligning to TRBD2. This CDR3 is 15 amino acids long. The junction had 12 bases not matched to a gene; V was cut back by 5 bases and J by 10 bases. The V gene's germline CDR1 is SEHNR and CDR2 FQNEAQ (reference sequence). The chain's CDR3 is CASSRGTSLQSEQFF. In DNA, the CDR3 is TGTGCCAGCAGCCGTGGGACTAGCCTGCAATCGGAGCAGTTCTTC.

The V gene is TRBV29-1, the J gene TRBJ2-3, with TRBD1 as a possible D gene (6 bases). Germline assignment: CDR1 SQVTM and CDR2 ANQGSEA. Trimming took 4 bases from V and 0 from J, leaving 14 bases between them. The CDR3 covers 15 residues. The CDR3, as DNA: TGCAGCGTTGCCGGGGACACGTGGAGCACAGATACGCAGTATTTT. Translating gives CSVAGDTWSTDTQYF.

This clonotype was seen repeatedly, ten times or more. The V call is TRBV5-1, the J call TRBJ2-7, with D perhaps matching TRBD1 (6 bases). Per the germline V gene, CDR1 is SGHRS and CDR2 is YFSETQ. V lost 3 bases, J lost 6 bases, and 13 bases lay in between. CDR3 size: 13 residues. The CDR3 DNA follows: TGCGCCAGCAGCTCAGGACAGCCCCTCGAGCAGTACTTC. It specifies CASSSGQPLEQYF.

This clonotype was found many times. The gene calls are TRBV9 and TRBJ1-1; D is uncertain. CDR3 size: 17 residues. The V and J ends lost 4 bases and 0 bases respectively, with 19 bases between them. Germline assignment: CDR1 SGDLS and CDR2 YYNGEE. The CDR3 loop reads CASSLYRGTDMNTEAFF. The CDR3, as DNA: TGTGCCAGCAGCCTATACCGGGGAACGGATATGAACACTGAAGCTTTCTTT.

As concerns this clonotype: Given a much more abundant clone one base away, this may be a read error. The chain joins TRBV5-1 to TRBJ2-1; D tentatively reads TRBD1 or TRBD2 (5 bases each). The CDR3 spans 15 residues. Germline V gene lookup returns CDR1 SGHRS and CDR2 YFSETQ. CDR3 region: CAISFTGAFGNEQFF. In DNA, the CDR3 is TGCGCCATCAGCTTCACCGGGGCCTTCGGTAATGAGCAGTTCTTC.

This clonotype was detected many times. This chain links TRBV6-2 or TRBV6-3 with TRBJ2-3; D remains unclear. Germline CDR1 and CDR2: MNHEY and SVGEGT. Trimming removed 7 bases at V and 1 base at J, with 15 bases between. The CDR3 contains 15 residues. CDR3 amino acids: CASNPSGEGTDTQYF. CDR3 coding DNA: TGTGCCAGCAACCCGTCTGGGGAAGGCACAGATACGCAGTATTTT.

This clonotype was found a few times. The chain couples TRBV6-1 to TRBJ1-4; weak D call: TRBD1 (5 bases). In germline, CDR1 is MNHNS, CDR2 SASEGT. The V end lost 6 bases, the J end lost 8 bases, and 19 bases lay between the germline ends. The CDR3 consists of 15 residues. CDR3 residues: CASRDQGRYNEKLFF. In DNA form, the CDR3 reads TGTGCCAGCAGGGACCAGGGCAGGTATAACGAAAAACTGTTTTTT.

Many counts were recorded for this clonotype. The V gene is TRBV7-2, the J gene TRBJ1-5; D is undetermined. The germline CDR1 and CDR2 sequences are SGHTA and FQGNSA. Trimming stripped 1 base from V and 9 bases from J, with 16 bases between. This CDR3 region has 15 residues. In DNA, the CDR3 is TGTGCCAGCAGCTTAGAGGGCGGAACGATCCTGCCCCAGCATTTT. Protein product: CASSLEGGTILPQHF.

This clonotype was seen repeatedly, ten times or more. CDR3 residues: CASQSTSTTGGDQPQHF. In DNA form, the CDR3 reads TGTGCCAGCCAATCAACCAGTACGACAGGGGGCGATCAGCCCCAGCATTTT. The rearrangement links TRBV12-3 or TRBV12-4 to TRBJ1-5, with 10 positions matching TRBD1. This CDR3 contains 17 residues. Losses at the gene ends were 8 bases for V and 5 bases for J; bases not matched to a gene: 15.

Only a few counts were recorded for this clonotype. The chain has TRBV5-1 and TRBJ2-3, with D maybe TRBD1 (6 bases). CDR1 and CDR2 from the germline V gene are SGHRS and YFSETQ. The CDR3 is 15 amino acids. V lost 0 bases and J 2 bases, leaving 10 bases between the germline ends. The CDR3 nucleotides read TGCGCCAGCAGCTTGGAGGGACACCACACAGATACGCAGTATTTT. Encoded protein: CASSLEGHHTDTQYF.

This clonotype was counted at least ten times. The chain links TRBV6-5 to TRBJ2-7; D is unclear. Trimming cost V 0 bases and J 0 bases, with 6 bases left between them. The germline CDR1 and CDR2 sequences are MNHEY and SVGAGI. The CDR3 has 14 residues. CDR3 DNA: TGTGCCAGCAGTTACTCGAACCTCTCCTACGAGCAGTACTTC. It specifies CASSYSNLSYEQYF.

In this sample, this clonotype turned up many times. CDR3 sequence reads: CASSLPSLVENSPLHF. In nucleotides, the CDR3 is TGCGCCAGCAGCTTGCCCAGTCTTGTTGAAAATTCACCCCTCCACTTT. J is TRBJ1-6 and V is TRBV5-1; D unclear. The CDR3 length is 16 residues. V was clipped by 1 base and J by 7 bases, with 15 bases between them. In germline, CDR1 is SGHRS, CDR2 YFSETQ.

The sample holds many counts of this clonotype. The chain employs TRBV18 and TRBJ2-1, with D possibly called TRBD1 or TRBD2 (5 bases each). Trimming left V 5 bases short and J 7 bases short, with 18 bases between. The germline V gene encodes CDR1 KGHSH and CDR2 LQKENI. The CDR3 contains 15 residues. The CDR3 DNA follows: TGTGCCAGCTCATCGTCGGCAGGGAGTTTTAATGAGCAGTTCTTC. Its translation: CASSSSAGSFNEQFF.

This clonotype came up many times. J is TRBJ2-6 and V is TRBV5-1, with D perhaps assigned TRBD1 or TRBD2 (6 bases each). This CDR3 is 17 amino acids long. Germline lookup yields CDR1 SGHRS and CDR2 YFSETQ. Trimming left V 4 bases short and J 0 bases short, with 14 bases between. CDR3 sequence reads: CASSLEAGHSGANVLTF. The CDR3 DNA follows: TGCGCCAGCAGCCTGGAGGCGGGACACTCTGGGGCCAACGTCCTGACTTTC. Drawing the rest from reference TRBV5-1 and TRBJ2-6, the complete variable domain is KAGVTQTPRYLIKTRGQQVTLSCSPISGHRSVSWYQQTPGQGLQFLFEYFSETQRNKGNFPGRFSGRQFSNSRSEMNVSTLELGDSALYLCASSLEAGHSGANVLTFGAGSRLTVL.